The clone carrying this TCR beta chain was seen a single time. Antigen: not known. One end of the junction varies from germline; a read error may be responsible. These data belong to a study of shared clonotypes between healthy human individuals. Naive CD8 cells lacked CD45RO and underwent positive selection for CCR7, leaving out terminally differentiated effector memory CD45RA+ cells. Investigators spread the genomic DNA of each subset evenly over several immunoSEQ plates. TCRdb keeps only in-frame clones here, not all; method: immunoSEQ multiplex PCR. The table has nearly 2 million clones, about 94% seen once. Points from the study as a whole: Generally, estimated richness proved larger in naive subsets than it did in memory subsets.

This CDR3 is 14 amino acids long. From germline, CDR1 is SGHVS and CDR2 FQNEAQ. The sequence was obtained from a man younger than 35 in good health. The sequenced material came from naive CD8+ T cells sorted from blood. The chain has TRBV7-8 and TRBJ2-5, with TRBD2 matching 9 bases. The CDR3 sequence is CASSVAGDAETQYF. The CDR3 nucleotides are TGTGCCAGCAGCGTAGCGGGAGATGCAGAGACCCAGTACTTC.